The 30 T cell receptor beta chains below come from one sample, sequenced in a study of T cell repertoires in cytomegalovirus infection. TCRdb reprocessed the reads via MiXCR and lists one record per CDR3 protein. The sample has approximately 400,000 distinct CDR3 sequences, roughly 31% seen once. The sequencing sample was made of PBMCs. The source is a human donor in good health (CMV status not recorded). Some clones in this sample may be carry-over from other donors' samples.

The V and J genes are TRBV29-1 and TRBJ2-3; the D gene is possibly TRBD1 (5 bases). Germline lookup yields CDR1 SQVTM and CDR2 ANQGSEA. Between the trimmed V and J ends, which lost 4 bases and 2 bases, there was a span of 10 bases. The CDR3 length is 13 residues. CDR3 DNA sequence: TGCAGCGTTGGGGGCAGAATCACAGATACGCAGTATTTT. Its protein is CSVGGRITDTQYF.

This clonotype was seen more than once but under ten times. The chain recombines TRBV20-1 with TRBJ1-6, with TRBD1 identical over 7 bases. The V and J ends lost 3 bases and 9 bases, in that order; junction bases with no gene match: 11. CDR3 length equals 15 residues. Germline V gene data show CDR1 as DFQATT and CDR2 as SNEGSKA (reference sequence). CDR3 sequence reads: CSASSQTGYISPLHF. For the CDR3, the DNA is TGCAGTGCTAGTTCACAGACAGGGTACATTTCACCCCTCCACTTT.

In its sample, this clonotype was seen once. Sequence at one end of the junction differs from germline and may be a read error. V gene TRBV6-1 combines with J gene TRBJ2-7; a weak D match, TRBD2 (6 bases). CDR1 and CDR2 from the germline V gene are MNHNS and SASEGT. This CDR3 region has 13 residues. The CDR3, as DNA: TGTGCCGGCAGCCCCGGGACTTTGTACGAGCAGTACTTC. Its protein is CAGSPGTLYEQYF.

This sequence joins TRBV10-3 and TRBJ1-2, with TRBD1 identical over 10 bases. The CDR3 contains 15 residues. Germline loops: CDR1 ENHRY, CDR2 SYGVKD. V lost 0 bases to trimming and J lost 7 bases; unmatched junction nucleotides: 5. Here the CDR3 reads CAISESDRGNGGYTF. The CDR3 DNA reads TGTGCCATCAGTGAGTCGGACAGGGGGAACGGTGGCTACACCTTC.

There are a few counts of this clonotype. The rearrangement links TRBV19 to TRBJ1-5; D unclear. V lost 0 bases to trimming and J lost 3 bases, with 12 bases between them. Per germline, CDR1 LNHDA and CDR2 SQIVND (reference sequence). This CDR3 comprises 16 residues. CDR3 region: CASSIDRFRDNQPQHF. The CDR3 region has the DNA TGTGCCAGTAGTATAGACAGGTTTCGGGACAATCAGCCCCAGCATTTT. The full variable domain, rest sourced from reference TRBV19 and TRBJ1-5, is DGGITQSPKYLFRKEGQNVTLSCEQNLNHDAMYWYRQDPGQGLRLIYYSQIVNDFQKGDIAEGYSVSREKKESFPLTVTSAQKNPTAFYLCASSIDRFRDNQPQHFGDGTRLSIL.

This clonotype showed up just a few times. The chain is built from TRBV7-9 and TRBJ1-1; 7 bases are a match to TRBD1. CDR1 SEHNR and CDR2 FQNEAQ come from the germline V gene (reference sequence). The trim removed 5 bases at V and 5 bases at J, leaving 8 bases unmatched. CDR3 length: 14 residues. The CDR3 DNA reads TGTGCCAGCAGCCCGCCTCACAGGGGAACTGAAGCTTTCTTT. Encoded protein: CASSPPHRGTEAFF. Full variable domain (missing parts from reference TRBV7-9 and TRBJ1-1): DTGVSQNPRHKITKRGQNVTFRCDPISEHNRLYWYRQTLGQGPEFLTYFQNEAQLEKSRLLSDRFSAERPKGSFSTLEIQRTEQGDSAMYLCASSPPHRGTEAFFGQGTRLTVV.

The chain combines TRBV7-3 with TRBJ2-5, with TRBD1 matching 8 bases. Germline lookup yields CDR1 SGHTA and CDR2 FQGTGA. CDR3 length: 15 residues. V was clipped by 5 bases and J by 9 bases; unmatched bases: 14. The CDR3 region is CASSQDRGPSFPQYF. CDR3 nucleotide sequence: TGTGCCAGCAGCCAAGACAGGGGACCTAGTTTTCCCCAGTACTTC.

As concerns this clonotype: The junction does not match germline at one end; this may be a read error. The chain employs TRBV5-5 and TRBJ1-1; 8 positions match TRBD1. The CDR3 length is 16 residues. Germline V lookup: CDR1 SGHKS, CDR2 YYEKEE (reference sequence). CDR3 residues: CAISLDSGTGVREAFF. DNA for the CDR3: TGTGCCATCAGCTTGGATAGCGGGACAGGCGTACGGGAAGCTTTCTTT.

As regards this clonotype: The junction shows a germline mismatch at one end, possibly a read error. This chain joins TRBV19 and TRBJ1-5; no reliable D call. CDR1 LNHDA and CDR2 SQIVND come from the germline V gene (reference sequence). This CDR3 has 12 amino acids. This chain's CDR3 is CASSTINQTQHF. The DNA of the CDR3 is TGTGCCAGTAGTACAATCAATCAGACCCAGCATTTT.

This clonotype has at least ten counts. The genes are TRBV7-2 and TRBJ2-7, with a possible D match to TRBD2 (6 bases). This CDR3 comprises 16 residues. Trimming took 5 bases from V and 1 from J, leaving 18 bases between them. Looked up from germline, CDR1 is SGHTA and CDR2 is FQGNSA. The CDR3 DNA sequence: TGTGCCAGCAGCGAAAGCGCGGGGCTCCCTTCCTACGAGCAGTACTTC. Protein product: CASSESAGLPSYEQYF.

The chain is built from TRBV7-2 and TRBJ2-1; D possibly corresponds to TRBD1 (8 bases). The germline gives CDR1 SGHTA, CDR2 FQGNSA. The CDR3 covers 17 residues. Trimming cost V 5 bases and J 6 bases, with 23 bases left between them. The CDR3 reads CASSKQGGDFLVNEQFF. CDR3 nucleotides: TGTGCCAGCAGCAAACAGGGGGGGGATTTTCTTGTCAATGAGCAGTTCTTC.

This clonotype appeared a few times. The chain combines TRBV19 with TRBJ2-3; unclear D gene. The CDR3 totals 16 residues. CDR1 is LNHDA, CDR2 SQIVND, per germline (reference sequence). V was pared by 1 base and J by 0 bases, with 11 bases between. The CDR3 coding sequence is TGTGCCAGTAGTATAGTCACACTTGATAGCACAGATACGCAGTATTTT. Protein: CASSIVTLDSTDTQYF.

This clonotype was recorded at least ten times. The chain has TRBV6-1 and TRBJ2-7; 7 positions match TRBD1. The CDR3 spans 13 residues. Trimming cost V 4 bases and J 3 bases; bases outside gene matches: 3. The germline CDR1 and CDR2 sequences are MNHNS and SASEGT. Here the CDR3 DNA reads TGTGCCAGCAGTGGGGGACAGCACTACGAGCAGTACTTC. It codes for CASSGGQHYEQYF.

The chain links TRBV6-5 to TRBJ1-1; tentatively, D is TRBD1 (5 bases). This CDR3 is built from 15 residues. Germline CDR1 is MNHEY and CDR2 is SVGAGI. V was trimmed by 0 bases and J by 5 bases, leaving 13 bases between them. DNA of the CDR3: TGTGCCAGCAGTTACTCGCGGATCGGGGGGACTGAAGCTTTCTTT. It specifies CASSYSRIGGTEAFF.

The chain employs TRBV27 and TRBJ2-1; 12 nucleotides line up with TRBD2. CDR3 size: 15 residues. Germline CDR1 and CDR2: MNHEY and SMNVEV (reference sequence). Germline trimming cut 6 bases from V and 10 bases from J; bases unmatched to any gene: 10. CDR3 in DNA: TGTGCCAGCAGGCCAGGACTAGCGGGGTCAAGGGAGCAGTTCTTC. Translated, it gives CASRPGLAGSREQFF.

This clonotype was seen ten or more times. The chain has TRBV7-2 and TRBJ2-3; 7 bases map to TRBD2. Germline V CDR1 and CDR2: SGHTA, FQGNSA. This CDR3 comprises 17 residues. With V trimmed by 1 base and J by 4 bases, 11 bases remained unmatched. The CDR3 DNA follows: TGTGCCAGCAGCTTAGGCTCGTGGCGGGGGAGCTCAGATACGCAGTATTTT. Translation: CASSLGSWRGSSDTQYF.

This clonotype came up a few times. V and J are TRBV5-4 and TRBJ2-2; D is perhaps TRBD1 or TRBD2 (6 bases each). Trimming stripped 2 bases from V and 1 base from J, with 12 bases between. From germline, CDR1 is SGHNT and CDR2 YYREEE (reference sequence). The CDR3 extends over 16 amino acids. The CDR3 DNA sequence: TGTGCCAGCAGCTTAGGGGGGACCTTGAACACCGGGGAGCTGTTTTTT. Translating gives CASSLGGTLNTGELFF.

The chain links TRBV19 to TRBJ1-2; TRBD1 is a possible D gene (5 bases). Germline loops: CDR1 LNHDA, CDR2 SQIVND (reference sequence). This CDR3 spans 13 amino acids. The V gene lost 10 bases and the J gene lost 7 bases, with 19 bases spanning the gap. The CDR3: CATKAGTAAGYTF. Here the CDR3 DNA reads TGTGCCACCAAGGCCGGGACTGCGGCTGGCTACACCTTC.

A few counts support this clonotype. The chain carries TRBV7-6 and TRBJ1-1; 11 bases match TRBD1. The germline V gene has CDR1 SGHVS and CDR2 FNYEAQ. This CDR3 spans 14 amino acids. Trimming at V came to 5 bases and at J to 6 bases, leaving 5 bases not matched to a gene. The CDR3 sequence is CASSAGQGVAEAFF. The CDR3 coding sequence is TGTGCCAGCAGCGCGGGACAGGGGGTCGCTGAAGCTTTCTTT. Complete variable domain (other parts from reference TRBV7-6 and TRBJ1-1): GAGVSQSPRYKVTKRGQDVALRCDPISGHVSLYWYRQALGQGPEFLTYFNYEAQQDKSGLPNDRFSAERPEGSISTLTIQRTEQRDSAMYRCASSAGQGVAEAFFGQGTRLTVV.

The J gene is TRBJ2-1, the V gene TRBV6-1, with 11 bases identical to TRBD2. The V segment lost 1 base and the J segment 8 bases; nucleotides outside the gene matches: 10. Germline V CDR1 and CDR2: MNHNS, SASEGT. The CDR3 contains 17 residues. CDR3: CASSEEVAGGPLDEQFF. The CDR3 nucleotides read TGTGCCAGCAGTGAAGAGGTAGCGGGGGGGCCGCTGGATGAGCAGTTCTTC.

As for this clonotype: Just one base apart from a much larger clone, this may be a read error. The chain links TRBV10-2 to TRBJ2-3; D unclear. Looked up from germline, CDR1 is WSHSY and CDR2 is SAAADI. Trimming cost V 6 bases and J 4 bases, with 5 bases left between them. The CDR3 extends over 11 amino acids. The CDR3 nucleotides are TGCGCCAGCAGGGTACCAGATACGCAGTATTTT. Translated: CASRVPDTQYF.

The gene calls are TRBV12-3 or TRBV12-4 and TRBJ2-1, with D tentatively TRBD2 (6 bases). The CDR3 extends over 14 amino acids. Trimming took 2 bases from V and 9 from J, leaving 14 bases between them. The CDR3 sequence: CASSLTRLVPEQFF. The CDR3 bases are TGTGCCAGCAGTTTAACCCGACTAGTCCCTGAGCAGTTCTTC.

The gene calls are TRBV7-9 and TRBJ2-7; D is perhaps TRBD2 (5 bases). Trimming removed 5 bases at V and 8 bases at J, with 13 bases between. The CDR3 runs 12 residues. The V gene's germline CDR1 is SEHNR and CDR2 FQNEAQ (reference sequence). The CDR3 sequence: CASSPGGSKQYF. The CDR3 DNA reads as TGTGCCAGCAGCCCCGGAGGCAGCAAGCAGTACTTC.

The CDR3 loop reads CASRRGQEETEAFF. The CDR3 DNA reads as TGTGCCAGCAGGCGGGGACAGGAGGAAACTGAAGCTTTCTTT. The chain uses TRBV12-3 or TRBV12-4 and TRBJ1-1; TRBD1 matches at 8 bases. The CDR3 runs to 14 residues. The junction had 8 bases not matched to a gene; V was cut back by 6 bases and J by 5 bases.

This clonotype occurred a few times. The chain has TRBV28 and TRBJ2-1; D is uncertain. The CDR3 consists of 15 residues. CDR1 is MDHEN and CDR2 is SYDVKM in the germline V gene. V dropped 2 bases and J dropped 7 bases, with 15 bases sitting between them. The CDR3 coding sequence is TGTGCCAGCAGTTTAGCTCTGGGGTTTATTAATGAGCAGTTCTTC. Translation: CASSLALGFINEQFF.

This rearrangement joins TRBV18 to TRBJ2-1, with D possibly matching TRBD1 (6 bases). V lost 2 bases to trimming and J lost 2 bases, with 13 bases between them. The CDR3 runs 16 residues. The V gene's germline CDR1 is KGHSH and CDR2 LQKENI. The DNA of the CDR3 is TGTGCCAGCTCACCAACAGGGAGTAATACCTACAATGAGCAGTTCTTC. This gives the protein CASSPTGSNTYNEQFF.

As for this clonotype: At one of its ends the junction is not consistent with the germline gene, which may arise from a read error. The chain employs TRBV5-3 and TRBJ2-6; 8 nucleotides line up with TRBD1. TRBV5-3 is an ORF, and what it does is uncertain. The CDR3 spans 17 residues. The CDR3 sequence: CASSLGDRFSGANVLTF. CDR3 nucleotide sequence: TGTGCCAGCAGCTTGGGGGACAGGTTCTCTGGGGCCAACGTCCTGACTTTC.

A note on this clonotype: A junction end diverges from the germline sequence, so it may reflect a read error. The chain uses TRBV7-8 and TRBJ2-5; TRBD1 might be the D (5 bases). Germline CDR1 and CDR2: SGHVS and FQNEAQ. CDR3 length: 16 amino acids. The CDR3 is CASSPHLTEIQESQSF. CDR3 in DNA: TGTGCCAGCAGCCCTCACCTGACAGAAATCCAAGAGTCCCAGTCCTTC.

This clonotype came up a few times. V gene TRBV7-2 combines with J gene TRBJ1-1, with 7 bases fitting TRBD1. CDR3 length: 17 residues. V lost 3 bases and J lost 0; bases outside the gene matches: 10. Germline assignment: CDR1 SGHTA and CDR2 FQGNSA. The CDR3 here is CASSFLQGPTMNTEAFF. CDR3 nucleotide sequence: TGTGCCAGCAGCTTCCTACAGGGGCCAACGATGAACACTGAAGCTTTCTTT.

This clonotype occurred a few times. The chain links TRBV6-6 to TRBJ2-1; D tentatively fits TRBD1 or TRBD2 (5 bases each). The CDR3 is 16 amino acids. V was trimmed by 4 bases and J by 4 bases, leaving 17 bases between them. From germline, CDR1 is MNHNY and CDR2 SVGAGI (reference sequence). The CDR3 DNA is TGTGCCAGCAGTTCAAATCAGAGGGGCCTGTACAATGAGCAGTTCTTC. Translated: CASSSNQRGLYNEQFF.